One T cell receptor (beta chain) is described in this entry. Profiled with immunoSEQ multiplex PCR; TCRdb holds only in-frame clones, not every one. The data contain about 61,000 clones, about 96% of them singletons. The entry originates in a study of technical replicates of blood from several donors. Germline-derived CDR1 and CDR2 are SGHTA and FQGNSA. V was shortened by 1 base and J by 0 bases, with 7 bases between the two germline ends. This CDR3 contains 15 residues. The chain has TRBV7-2 and TRBJ1-3, with D possibly TRBD1 on 5 matching bases. The sequence was obtained from a human donor in good health. Sequenced sample: T cells isolated from PBMCs. DNA for the CDR3: TGTGCCAGCAGCTTAGGACAGCGCTCTGGAAACACCATATATTTT. It translates to CASSLGQRSGNTIYF.